Each of the 14 T cell receptor beta chains below was sequenced from the same sample in a study of CD8 T cells in Susac syndrome. Random hexamers served to reverse transcribe about 0.45 to 1 ug RNA. TCRdb independently ran MiXCR on the immunoSEQ multiplex PCR reads; one entry per CDR3 protein. The top ten hold about 0.25% of the sample, which has tens of thousands of distinct CDR3 sequences, roughly 93% seen once. Input material: CD8+ T cells from PBMCs. The receptors shown here come from a human donor in good health.

The chain has TRBV7-9 and TRBJ2-4; D not certain. The CDR3 length is 13 residues. Germline V lookup: CDR1 SEHNR, CDR2 FQNEAQ (reference sequence). V was cut by 3 bases and J by 3 bases, with 6 bases left in between. CDR3 amino acids: CASSLAGKNIQYF. For the CDR3, the DNA is TGTGCCAGCAGCTTGGCTGGCAAAAACATTCAGTACTTC.

The chain joins TRBV6-5 to TRBJ2-1; D unresolved. Trimming removed 1 base from V and 10 bases from J, with 11 bases in between. The CDR3 contains 13 residues. CDR1 is MNHEY and CDR2 is SVGAGI in the germline V gene. As DNA, the CDR3 is TGTGCCAGCAGTTACTTTGGGGATGAGGAGCAGTTCTTC. Translating gives CASSYFGDEEQFF.

The gene calls are TRBV15 and TRBJ1-6; D is undetermined. In germline, CDR1 is LNHNV, CDR2 YYDKDF (reference sequence). This CDR3 comprises 14 residues. V lost 3 bases and J lost 7, with 10 bases in between. As DNA, the CDR3 is TGTGCCACCAGCAGCAGACAAGGGAATTCACCCCTCCACTTT. Translating gives CATSSRQGNSPLHF.

V and J are TRBV4-1 and TRBJ1-1; perhaps TRBD1 as D (6 bases). Germline V lookup: CDR1 MGHRA, CDR2 YSYEKL. V lost 4 bases to trimming and J lost 3 bases, with 18 bases between them. The CDR3 runs 16 residues. For the CDR3, the DNA is TGCGCCAGCAGCCCCAGGGGAGGTCAGAAACACACTGAAGCTTTCTTT. Encoded protein: CASSPRGGQKHTEAFF.

The chain is built from TRBV4-1 and TRBJ2-3; D is perhaps TRBD1 or TRBD2 (5 bases each). From germline, CDR1 is MGHRA and CDR2 YSYEKL. Trimming left V 2 bases short and J 2 bases short, with 8 bases between. The length of the CDR3 is 14 residues. In DNA form, the CDR3 reads TGCGCCAGCAGCCAACCCGGGGCCACAGATACGCAGTATTTT. It encodes CASSQPGATDTQYF.

This clonotype was seen once. The V call is TRBV29-1, the J call TRBJ1-1; D may be TRBD1 (5 bases). CDR3 size: 11 residues. CDR1 and CDR2 from the germline V gene are SQVTM and ANQGSEA. Trimming pared 3 bases from V and 5 bases from J, leaving 7 bases between. The CDR3 nucleotides are TGCAGCGTTGATCAGGGAACTGAAGCTTTCTTT. Protein: CSVDQGTEAFF.

This sequence joins TRBV9 and TRBJ1-1; the match to TRBD1 covers 10 bases. CDR1 is SGDLS, CDR2 YYNGEE, per germline. This CDR3 is built from 13 residues. V lost 5 bases, J lost 7 bases, and 5 bases stayed unmatched. CDR3 loop: CASRGQGSFEAFF. The CDR3 DNA reads as TGTGCCAGCAGGGGACAGGGGAGCTTTGAAGCTTTCTTT.

In its sample, this clonotype was seen once. The gene calls are TRBV7-8 and TRBJ2-7; 9 bases are a match to TRBD1. V lost 5 bases, J lost 3 bases, and 5 bases stayed unmatched. This CDR3 contains 14 residues. The V gene's germline CDR1 is SGHVS and CDR2 FQNEAQ. CDR3 coding DNA: TGTGCCAGCAGCAGGGGACAGGGAGGCTACGAGCAGTACTTC. Translation: CASSRGQGGYEQYF.

This clonotype was seen just once. The chain couples TRBV15 to TRBJ2-7; 8 bases map to TRBD2. In germline, CDR1 is LNHNV, CDR2 YYDKDF (reference sequence). There are 21 residues in the CDR3. V lost 0 bases, J lost 1 base, and 20 bases stayed unmatched. The CDR3 here is CATSRDPSPEDWRGVSYEQYF. In DNA, the CDR3 is TGTGCCACCAGCAGAGATCCCTCCCCGGAAGATTGGCGGGGGGTATCCTACGAGCAGTACTTC. Full variable domain (rest looked up from reference TRBV15 and TRBJ2-7): DAMVIQNPRYQVTQFGKPVTLSCSQTLNHNVMYWYQQKSSQAPKLLFHYYDKDFNNEADTPDNFQSRRPNTSFCFLDIRSPGLGDTAMYLCATSRDPSPEDWRGVSYEQYFGPGTRLTVT.

V gene TRBV4-1 combines with J gene TRBJ2-3; 10 bases match TRBD2. This CDR3 region has 15 residues. V was clipped by 5 bases and J by 2 bases; unmatched bases: 4. CDR1 and CDR2 (germline): MGHRA, YSYEKL. For the CDR3, the DNA is TGCGCCAGCAGCGCCCTAGCGGGGGCCACAGATACGCAGTATTTT. This sequence encodes CASSALAGATDTQYF.

For the CDR3, the DNA is TGTGCCAGCAGCAGGGTTGCTTCCTACGAGCAGTACGTC. It translates to CASSRVASYEQYV. The chain recombines TRBV28 with TRBJ2-7; perhaps TRBD1 as D (5 bases). Germline lookup yields CDR1 MDHEN and CDR2 SYDVKM. This CDR3 comprises 13 residues. V lost 6 bases and J 1 base, leaving 10 bases between the germline ends.

This chain connects TRBV27 to TRBJ1-6; tentative D call: TRBD1 (5 bases). CDR1 and CDR2 from the germline V gene are MNHEY and SMNVEV (reference sequence). This CDR3 comprises 12 residues. V was trimmed by 3 bases and J by 9 bases, leaving 6 bases between them. The CDR3, as DNA: TGTGCCAGCAGTTTGGGGCGTTCACCCCTCCACTTT. As protein: CASSLGRSPLHF.

V gene TRBV14 combines with J gene TRBJ2-5; 10 nucleotides align to TRBD2. This CDR3 has 17 residues. With 4 bases clipped from V and 4 bases from J, the junction kept 12 bases outside the gene matches. CDR1 is SGHDN and CDR2 is FVKESK in the germline V gene. CDR3 in DNA: TGTGCCAGCAGCCCCCTGGAAGCGGGAGGGCCGGTAGAGACCCAGTACTTC. Its translation: CASSPLEAGGPVETQYF.

The chain employs TRBV9 and TRBJ2-1; 7 positions match TRBD2. Per the germline V gene, CDR1 is SGDLS and CDR2 is YYNGEE. The CDR3 covers 13 residues. The J segment lost 7 bases and the V segment lost 0 bases, leaving 1 base of the junction unmatched. CDR3 region: CASSVVSGNEQFF. For the CDR3, the DNA is TGTGCCAGCAGCGTAGTTAGCGGGAATGAGCAGTTCTTC.